These 27 T cell receptor beta chains originate from one sample sequenced in a study of blood T cell repertoires in COVID-19. TCRdb keeps only in-frame clones here, not all; method: immunoSEQ multiplex PCR. This table has roughly 520,000 clones, around nine tenths appearing once. Sequencing used PBMCs or T cells enriched from blood (not recorded which). The receptors derive from a middle-aged woman who had recovered from COVID-19.

This chain joins TRBV7-2 and TRBJ2-5; weak D call: TRBD2 (5 bases). There are 14 residues in the CDR3. V was trimmed by 5 bases and J by 3 bases, leaving 13 bases between them. CDR1 and CDR2 (germline): SGHTA, FQGNSA. The CDR3 protein is CASSPPGLEETQYF. CDR3 nucleotides: TGTGCCAGCAGCCCCCCGGGGTTAGAAGAGACCCAGTACTTC.

Notes on this clone: This CDR3 is also generated by other DNA sequences in the sample. The chain is built from TRBV5-1 and TRBJ1-1; D unclear. V lost 0 bases, J lost 0 bases, and 6 bases lay in between. Germline-derived CDR1 and CDR2 are SGHRS and YFSETQ. CDR3 length equals 14 residues. Here the CDR3 reads CASSLARMNTEAFF. CDR3 bases: TGCGCCAGCAGCTTGGCCAGGATGAACACTGAAGCTTTCTTT.

This sequence joins TRBV5-4 and TRBJ1-2; no clear D gene. The germline gives CDR1 SGHNT, CDR2 YYREEE (reference sequence). Deletions cut 0 bases from V and 3 bases from J, with 6 bases between. This CDR3 spans 13 amino acids. CDR3 DNA: TGTGCCAGCAGCTTGGACGAGCACTATGGCTACACCTTC. This sequence encodes CASSLDEHYGYTF.

The chain joins TRBV6-1 to TRBJ2-5, with 9 bases fitting TRBD2. CDR1 and CDR2 from the germline V gene are MNHNS and SASEGT. The trim removed 0 bases at V and 4 bases at J, leaving 12 bases unmatched. The CDR3 consists of 18 residues. The CDR3 is CASSEALRGGRARETQYF. In DNA, the CDR3 is TGTGCCAGCAGTGAAGCGCTTCGGGGCGGGAGGGCACGAGAGACCCAGTACTTC.

The V gene is TRBV5-1, the J gene TRBJ1-2; 7 nucleotides agree with TRBD1. This CDR3 comprises 14 residues. Trimming cost V 3 bases and J 4 bases; bases outside gene matches: 6. Germline V CDR1 and CDR2: SGHRS, YFSETQ. The CDR3 DNA follows: TGCGCCAGCAGCTCTGGTGGGGACAGCTATGGCTACACCTTC. Encoded protein: CASSSGGDSYGYTF.

Concerning this clone itself: The germline gene is not matched at one end of the junction; a read error may be the cause. The chain combines TRBV24-1 with TRBJ1-1; D is perhaps TRBD1 (5 bases). Germline values: CDR1 KGHDR, CDR2 SFDVKD. The CDR3 runs 13 residues. The CDR3 nucleotides are TGTGCCGCCAGGGCGGGTTTGAACACTGAAGCTTTCTTT. Its translation is CAARAGLNTEAFF.

There are a few counts of this clone. As DNA, the CDR3 is TGCGCCAGCAGCCAATCCACCGACATGCAAACTAGATGGGGAAACACCATATATTTT. Protein: CASSQSTDMQTRWGNTIYF. V usage is TRBV4-1 and J usage is TRBJ1-3; no clear D gene. Germline V gene sequence: CDR1 MGHRA, CDR2 YSYEKL. The V and J ends lost 2 bases and 4 bases respectively, with 24 bases between them. This CDR3 has 19 amino acids.

The chain joins TRBV11-3 to TRBJ2-7, with 15 bases matching TRBD2. The CDR3 consists of 18 residues. The germline V gene has CDR1 SGHNT and CDR2 YENEEA. V gave up 4 bases and J gave up 4 bases; unmatched junction bases: 11. The CDR3 DNA reads TGTGCCAGCAGCTCCTGGACTAGCGGGAGGGCCTTTGGGTACGAGCAGTACTTC. Amino acid sequence: CASSSWTSGRAFGYEQYF.

The rearrangement joins TRBV25-1 to TRBJ1-2; no definite D call. CDR1 and CDR2 (germline): MGHDK, SYGVNS. V shed 2 bases and J shed 4 bases, with 8 bases lying between them. The CDR3 runs 13 residues. The CDR3 DNA sequence: TGTGCCAGCAGTGAAGGCCACATCTATGGCTACACCTTC. Encoded protein: CASSEGHIYGYTF.

The rearrangement joins TRBV5-1 to TRBJ2-2; 12 positions agree with TRBD2. The CDR3 runs to 16 residues. Germline V gene data show CDR1 as SGHRS and CDR2 as YFSETQ. After removal of 1 base from V and 5 bases from J, the junction contained 3 bases not matched to a gene. The CDR3 region is CASSLWTSGITGELFF. In DNA form, the CDR3 reads TGCGCCAGCAGCTTGTGGACTAGCGGGATTACCGGGGAGCTGTTTTTT.

This CDR3 is CATDRDIGNTEAFF. The CDR3 DNA reads as TGTGCCACCGACAGGGACATCGGGAACACTGAAGCTTTCTTT. This rearrangement joins TRBV6-5 to TRBJ1-1, with 7 bases identical to TRBD1. The junction had 9 bases not matched to a gene; V was cut back by 10 bases and J by 1 base. The CDR3 has 14 residues. Per germline, CDR1 MNHEY and CDR2 SVGAGI.

This sequence joins TRBV25-1 and TRBJ2-3; 7 bases agree with TRBD2. Germline CDR1 reads MGHDK; CDR2 reads SYGVNS. V was clipped by 6 bases and J by 0 bases; unmatched bases: 6. The CDR3 sequence is 15 residues long. CDR3 in DNA: TGTGCCAGCAGAAGAAGCGGGGCTAGCACAGATACGCAGTATTTT. Protein sequence: CASRRSGASTDTQYF. Full variable domain (outside the CDR3, taken from reference TRBV25-1 and TRBJ2-3): EADIYQTPRYLVIGTGKKITLECSQTMGHDKMYWYQQDPGMELHLIHYSYGVNSTEKGDLSSESTVSRIRTEHFPLTLESARPSHTSQYLCASRRSGASTDTQYFGPGTRLTVL.

This clone came up many times. The J gene is TRBJ2-1, the V gene TRBV7-9; 8 nucleotides match TRBD2. Germline CDR1 reads SEHNR; CDR2 reads FQNEAQ (reference sequence). J lost 5 bases, V lost 4 bases, and 7 bases had no gene match. This CDR3 region has 15 residues. The CDR3 protein is CASSSRLATNNEQFF. CDR3 in DNA: TGTGCCAGCAGCTCCCGACTAGCGACAAACAATGAGCAGTTCTTC.

The chain is built from TRBV3-1 (or the pseudogene TRBV3-2) and TRBJ2-3, with 7 positions matching TRBD1. With 4 bases clipped from V and 6 bases from J, the junction kept 13 bases outside the gene matches. The germline V gene has CDR1 LGHDT and CDR2 YNNKEL (reference sequence). The CDR3 has 16 amino acids. The CDR3 region has the DNA TGTGCCAGCAGCCTTCCCCCGACAGGGTCAGGGGATACGCAGTATTTT. Translating gives CASSLPPTGSGDTQYF.

This clone showed up just a few times. In DNA form, the CDR3 reads TGTGCCAGCACTTATCTCCGACAGGACTTCTATGGCTACACCTTC. It encodes CASTYLRQDFYGYTF. The chain joins TRBV13 to TRBJ1-2, with TRBD1 as a possible D gene (6 bases). The CDR3 is 15 amino acids. Germline V gene lookup returns CDR1 PRHDT and CDR2 FYEKMQ (reference sequence). The germline V and J ends were trimmed by 7 bases and 4 bases, with 19 bases remaining between them.

The V and J genes are TRBV4-2 and TRBJ2-7, with D possibly TRBD2 on 5 matching bases. The CDR3 totals 14 residues. The germline V gene encodes CDR1 LGHNA and CDR2 YNFKEQ. The V gene lost 3 bases and the J gene lost 0 bases, with 9 bases spanning the gap. In DNA, the CDR3 is TGTGCCAGCAGCCAGAGGGCCTTCTCCTACGAGCAGTACTTC. Protein sequence: CASSQRAFSYEQYF.

V usage is TRBV5-6 and J usage is TRBJ2-1; 7 nucleotides match TRBD2. Germline V gene data show CDR1 as SGHDT and CDR2 as YYEEEE. The CDR3 runs 15 residues. Trimming took 0 bases from V and 10 from J; bases not matched to a gene: 10. DNA of the CDR3: TGTGCCAGCAGCTTGGGGCGACTAGCTAGAAAGGAGCAGTTCTTC. Protein sequence: CASSLGRLARKEQFF.

The V and J genes are TRBV24-1 and TRBJ2-1; 10 positions agree with TRBD1. Trimming removed 4 bases from V and 0 bases from J; junction bases left unmatched: 5. The CDR3 loop spans 17 amino acids. The germline V gene has CDR1 KGHDR and CDR2 SFDVKD. DNA for the CDR3: TGTGCCACCAGTGAGGGGGGACAGGGGTTCTCCTACAATGAGCAGTTCTTC. Amino acids: CATSEGGQGFSYNEQFF.

This clone turned up a few times. The chain has TRBV5-4 and TRBJ2-5; 12 nucleotides line up with TRBD1. Germline CDR1 SGHNT, CDR2 YYREEE (reference sequence). CDR3 length equals 14 residues. Trimming took 9 bases from V and 4 from J; bases not matched to a gene: 7. CDR3 amino acids: CATARDRGRETQYF. CDR3 DNA sequence: TGTGCCACAGCCCGGGACAGGGGGCGAGAGACCCAGTACTTC.

The chain uses TRBV5-4 and TRBJ2-3; 9 nucleotides align to TRBD2. Germline CDR1 reads SGHNT; CDR2 reads YYREEE (reference sequence). Losses at the gene ends were 4 bases for V and 5 bases for J; bases not matched to a gene: 8. CDR3 length equals 15 residues. As DNA, the CDR3 is TGTGCCAGCAGCCCCGTCGTAGCGGGAGAAGATACGCAGTATTTT. It translates to CASSPVVAGEDTQYF.

The rearrangement joins TRBV30 to TRBJ1-2; D is perhaps TRBD1 (6 bases). The germline V gene has CDR1 GTSNPN and CDR2 SVGIG (reference sequence). The CDR3 runs to 12 residues. Trimming pared 0 bases from V and 8 bases from J, leaving 10 bases between. In nucleotides, the CDR3 is TGTGCCTGGAGTGTAACAGGGATAGGCTACACCTTC. Residues: CAWSVTGIGYTF.

This chain uses TRBV29-1 with TRBJ2-3; no reliable D call. CDR3 size: 11 residues. In germline, CDR1 is SQVTM, CDR2 ANQGSEA. Trimming removed 5 bases from V and 4 bases from J, with 7 bases in between. CDR3 DNA sequence: TGCAGCGTTCCCTACCCAGATACGCAGTATTTT. It encodes CSVPYPDTQYF.

The chain joins TRBV14 to TRBJ1-1; no definite D call. The CDR3 loop spans 13 amino acids. Trimming took off 0 bases at V and 11 bases at J, with 13 bases between the two ends. Germline lookup yields CDR1 SGHDN and CDR2 FVKESK. The CDR3: CASSQDSALYAFF. DNA for the CDR3: TGTGCCAGCAGCCAAGACAGCGCGCTATATGCTTTCTTT.

This chain connects TRBV27 to TRBJ2-1; 14 bases are shared with TRBD2. The V and J ends lost 4 bases and 6 bases, in that order; junction bases with no gene match: 14. Germline V gene lookup returns CDR1 MNHEY and CDR2 SMNVEV (reference sequence). The CDR3 length is 19 residues. The CDR3, as DNA: TGTGCCAGCAGTTATGCAGGGTTTTCAGGACTAGCGGGAGGCAATGAGCAGTTCTTC. Translation gives CASSYAGFSGLAGGNEQFF.

This clone was detected only once. The V and J genes are TRBV4-3 and TRBJ2-1; a weak D match, TRBD2 (5 bases). Germline V gene sequence: CDR1 LGHNA, CDR2 YSLEER. CDR3 size: 16 residues. V was shortened by 0 bases and J by 4 bases, with 13 bases between the two germline ends. The CDR3 loop reads CASSQERFQRYNEQFF. The CDR3 coding sequence is TGCGCCAGCAGCCAAGAAAGATTTCAGCGGTACAATGAGCAGTTCTTC.

The chain has TRBV10-3 and TRBJ2-7; a weak D match, TRBD1 (5 bases). The ends were cut back, 2 bases at V and 3 bases at J, with 5 bases in the middle. This CDR3 region has 12 residues. Germline V lookup: CDR1 ENHRY, CDR2 SYGVKD. CDR3 loop: CAISERGYEQYF. In DNA form, the CDR3 reads TGTGCCATCAGTGAGAGGGGCTACGAGCAGTACTTC.

The CDR3 DNA reads as TGTGCCAGCAGCGCGGGTCCCACAGATACGCAGTATTTT. As protein: CASSAGPTDTQYF. This chain joins TRBV5-4 and TRBJ2-3; the D gene is possibly TRBD2 (5 bases). This CDR3 is built from 13 residues. From germline, CDR1 is SGHNT and CDR2 YYREEE (reference sequence). The germline V and J ends were trimmed by 4 bases and 2 bases, with 8 bases remaining between them.